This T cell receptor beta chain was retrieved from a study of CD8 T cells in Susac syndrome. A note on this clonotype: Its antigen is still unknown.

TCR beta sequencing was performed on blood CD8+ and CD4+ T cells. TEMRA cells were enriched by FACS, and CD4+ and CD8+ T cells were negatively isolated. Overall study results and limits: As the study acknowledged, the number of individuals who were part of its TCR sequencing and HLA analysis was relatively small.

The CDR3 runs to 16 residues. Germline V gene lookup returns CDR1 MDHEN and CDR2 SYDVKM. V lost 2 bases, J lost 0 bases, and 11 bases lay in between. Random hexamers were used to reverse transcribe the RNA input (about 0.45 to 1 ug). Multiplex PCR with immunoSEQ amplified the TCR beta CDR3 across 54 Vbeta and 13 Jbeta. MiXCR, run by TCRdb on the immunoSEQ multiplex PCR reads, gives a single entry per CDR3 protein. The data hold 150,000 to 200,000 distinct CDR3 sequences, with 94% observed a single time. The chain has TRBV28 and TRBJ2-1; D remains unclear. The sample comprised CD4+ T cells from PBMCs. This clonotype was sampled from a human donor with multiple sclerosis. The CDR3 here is CASSLQWMSSYNEQFF. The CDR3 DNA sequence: TGTGCCAGCAGTTTACAATGGATGAGCTCCTACAATGAGCAGTTCTTC.